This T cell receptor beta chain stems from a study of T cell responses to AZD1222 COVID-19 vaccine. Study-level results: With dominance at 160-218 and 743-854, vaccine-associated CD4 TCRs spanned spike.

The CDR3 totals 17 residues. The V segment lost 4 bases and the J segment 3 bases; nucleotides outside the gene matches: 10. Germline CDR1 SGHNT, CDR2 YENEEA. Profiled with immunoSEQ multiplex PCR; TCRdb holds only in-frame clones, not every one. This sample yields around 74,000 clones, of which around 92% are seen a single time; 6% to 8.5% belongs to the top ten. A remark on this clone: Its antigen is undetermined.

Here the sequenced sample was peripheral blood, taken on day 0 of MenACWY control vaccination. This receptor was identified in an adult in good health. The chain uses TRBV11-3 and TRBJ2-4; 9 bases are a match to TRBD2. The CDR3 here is CASSSGVAGVDKNIQYF. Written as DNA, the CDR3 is TGTGCCAGCAGCTCTGGAGTAGCGGGAGTTGACAAAAACATTCAGTACTTC.